This T cell receptor (beta chain) originates from a study of blood T cell repertoires in COVID-19. Study background: Donors in the United States, Italy and Spain gave samples during acute or convalescent COVID-19. The cDNA or gDNA used as material had been derived from T cells, B-cell-depleted T cells, or PBMCs.

Seattle's cohort entered during active infection and was followed longitudinally. Authors' methods: Nucleated cell number was recorded as an estimate derived from reference gene primer amplification. TCRdb's table, derived via immunoSEQ multiplex PCR, lists solely in-frame clones and lacks some. V, J and clone size are those of that table, while D and trimming were read from the DNA. Here the sample spans tens of thousands of clones, 81% being singletons. Trimming shortened V by 3 bases and J by 5 bases, and 11 bases separated the two germline ends. The germline V gene encodes CDR1 LGHDT and CDR2 YNNKEL (reference sequence). The CDR3 has 13 residues. There are a few counts of this clone.

This chain joins TRBV3-1 (or the pseudogene TRBV3-2) and TRBJ2-7; no clear D. The clonotype originates from an elderly woman with COVID-19, enrolled during active disease. The sample was peripheral blood. The CDR3 sequence: CASSHLGIHEQYF. DNA for the CDR3: TGTGCCAGCAGCCATCTAGGCATCCACGAGCAGTACTTC.